A single sample is the source of the 10 T cell receptor beta chains below, sequenced in a study of Ad26.COV2.S vaccination and SARS-CoV-2 variants. TCRdb keeps only in-frame clones here, not all; method: immunoSEQ multiplex PCR. Here the sample spans roughly 300,000 clones, roughly 89% being singletons. Treatment specified: 15 to 20 received Ad26.COV2.S at low or high dose, single or two shots; 5 received placebo; per-sample allocation not given. At day 63 after the first vaccine or placebo injection, samples were drawn. Here the sequenced sample was peripheral blood, taken in a trial of Ad26.COV2.S vaccine versus placebo. These receptors were obtained from a person between 18 and 65 years old who received the Ad26.COV2.S COVID-19 vaccine or a placebo.

The V call is TRBV2, the J call TRBJ1-1; D call uncertain. There are 15 residues in the CDR3. Germline assignment: CDR1 SNHLY and CDR2 FYNNEI. V lost 7 bases, J lost 0 bases, and 15 bases lay in between. The CDR3, as DNA: TGTGCCAGCACCCTCCTTCTCGGGATGAACACTGAAGCTTTCTTT. This codes for CASTLLLGMNTEAFF. Full variable domain (rest looked up from reference TRBV2 and TRBJ1-1): EPEVTQTPSHQVTQMGQEVILRCVPISNHLYFYWYRQILGQKVEFLVSFYNNEISEKSEIFDDQFSVERPDGSNFTLKIRSTKLEDSAMYFCASTLLLGMNTEAFFGQGTRLTVV.

A few counts support this clone. The chain joins TRBV7-9 to TRBJ1-2; D unclear. This CDR3 has 12 amino acids. Germline loops: CDR1 SEHNR, CDR2 FQNEAQ (reference sequence). With 1 base removed from V and 10 bases from J, the gap between germline ends came to 10 bases. This CDR3 is CASSLGNLAYTF. CDR3 sequence (DNA): TGTGCCAGCAGCTTAGGGAACTTAGCCTACACCTTC.

This chain links TRBV28 with TRBJ1-6; no firm D call. CDR3 length: 13 amino acids. Trimming removed 6 bases at V and 6 bases at J, with 9 bases between. The germline V gene has CDR1 MDHEN and CDR2 SYDVKM. The CDR3 reads CASSEVINSPLHF. The CDR3 DNA sequence: TGTGCCAGCAGCGAAGTTATTAATTCACCCCTCCACTTT.

This clone was seen a few times. The chain joins TRBV7-9 to TRBJ1-2; 8 positions match TRBD1. The CDR3 is 13 residues long. J lost 6 bases, V lost 1 base, and 1 base had no gene match. CDR1 is SEHNR and CDR2 is FQNEAQ in the germline V gene (reference sequence). This chain's CDR3 is CASSLETGDGYTF. CDR3 nucleotides: TGTGCCAGCAGCTTAGAGACAGGGGATGGCTACACCTTC. The whole variable domain, remainder taken from reference TRBV7-9 and TRBJ1-2, is DTGVSQNPRHKITKRGQNVTFRCDPISEHNRLYWYRQTLGQGPEFLTYFQNEAQLEKSRLLSDRFSAERPKGSFSTLEIQRTEQGDSAMYLCASSLETGDGYTFGSGTRLTVV.

This clone has a single count. The chain joins TRBV6-5 to TRBJ2-5; 10 bases match TRBD2. This CDR3 has 14 amino acids. The junction had 5 bases not matched to a gene; V was cut back by 6 bases and J by 4 bases. Germline CDR1 is MNHEY and CDR2 is SVGAGI. CDR3 sequence reads: CASSLSGRAETQYF. CDR3 sequence (DNA): TGTGCCAGCAGCCTCAGCGGGAGGGCAGAGACCCAGTACTTC.

This chain uses TRBV18 with TRBJ2-3, with 9 bases identical to TRBD2. The CDR3 has 16 amino acids. Germline V gene sequence: CDR1 KGHSH, CDR2 LQKENI. V was pared by 3 bases and J by 1 base, with 5 bases of the junction left unmatched. The CDR3 loop is CASSPLSSGGTDTQYF. CDR3 sequence (DNA): TGTGCCAGCTCACCCCTGTCTAGCGGGGGCACAGATACGCAGTATTTT.

The chain recombines TRBV6-5 with TRBJ2-7; D gene uncertain. The germline CDR1 and CDR2 sequences are MNHEY and SVGAGI. The CDR3 covers 15 residues. Trimming cost V 7 bases and J 0 bases, with 16 bases left between them. The CDR3 DNA reads TGTGCCAGCATGTCACCTTTTTCTGCCTCCTACGAGCAGTACTTC. This encodes CASMSPFSASYEQYF.

V and J are TRBV5-1 and TRBJ2-3; no clear D. V was shortened by 4 bases and J by 1 base, with 16 bases between the two germline ends. Germline V CDR1 and CDR2: SGHRS, YFSETQ. The CDR3 is made up of 16 amino acids. The CDR3 protein is CASSQDRFRGTDTQYF. In DNA form, the CDR3 reads TGCGCCAGCAGCCAGGATCGTTTCCGGGGCACAGATACGCAGTATTTT.

The rearrangement uses TRBV3-1 (or the pseudogene TRBV3-2) and TRBJ2-1; 15 bases align to TRBD2. Germline CDR1 reads LGHDT; CDR2 reads YNNKEL (reference sequence). The CDR3 has 15 amino acids. The ends lost 4 bases at V and 7 bases at J; junction bases unmatched: 2. The CDR3: CASSLGTSGRNEQFF. Here the CDR3 DNA reads TGTGCCAGCAGCCTAGGGACTAGCGGGAGGAATGAGCAGTTCTTC.

The V gene is TRBV28, the J gene TRBJ2-5, with TRBD2 identical over 8 bases. V gave up 5 bases and J gave up 4 bases; unmatched junction bases: 9. Germline CDR1 and CDR2: MDHEN and SYDVKM. The CDR3 has 15 amino acids. The CDR3 region has the DNA TGTGCCAGCAGTAAGAGCGGGAGTTTGGGAGAGACCCAGTACTTC. This gives the protein CASSKSGSLGETQYF.